The 15 T cell receptor beta chains below come from one sample, sequenced in a study of T cells in narcolepsy. Libraries were prepared by immunoSEQ multiplex PCR; TCRdb keeps only in-frame clonotypes and omits some of them. Among around 34,000 clones listed, roughly 80% were seen once. The sequenced material came from memory (CD45RA-) CD4+ T cells from blood. These receptors all come from a human donor in good health.

The chain employs TRBV11-3 and TRBJ2-5; 9 bases are shared with TRBD2. This CDR3 is 16 amino acids long. Germline V gene lookup returns CDR1 SGHNT and CDR2 YENEEA. V was clipped by 1 base and J by 1 base; unmatched bases: 4. The CDR3 spells CASSLGASGTQETQYF. The DNA of the CDR3 is TGTGCCAGCAGCTTAGGGGCTAGCGGGACCCAAGAGACCCAGTACTTC.

The chain uses TRBV18 and TRBJ2-1, with D maybe TRBD2 (5 bases). V was pared by 3 bases and J by 0 bases, with 12 bases between. Germline V gives CDR1 KGHSH, CDR2 LQKENI. CDR3 length: 16 amino acids. CDR3: CASSPEDGSSYNEQFF. The CDR3 bases are TGTGCCAGCTCACCGGAGGATGGGAGCTCCTACAATGAGCAGTTCTTC.

The rearrangement links TRBV5-4 to TRBJ2-5; possible D gene TRBD1, 6 bases. The ends were cut back, 6 bases at V and 5 bases at J, with 11 bases in the middle. The CDR3 runs 12 residues. Germline loops: CDR1 SGHNT, CDR2 YYREEE (reference sequence). Written as DNA, the CDR3 is TGTGCCAGCAACCTAAGGGGGGAGACCCAGTACTTC. Residues: CASNLRGETQYF.

The rearrangement uses TRBV27 and TRBJ2-2, with 10 bases identical to TRBD1. This CDR3 region has 15 residues. The V gene end was trimmed by 10 bases and the J gene end by 6 bases; junction bases not matched to a gene: 11. Germline V gene data show CDR1 as MNHEY and CDR2 as SMNVEV (reference sequence). In nucleotides, the CDR3 is TGTGCCACCACCCCGGGACAGGGGTATGCCGGGGAGCTGTTTTTT. It specifies CATTPGQGYAGELFF.

The genes are TRBV30 and TRBJ2-2; D call uncertain. The CDR3 runs 11 residues. Germline CDR1 and CDR2: GTSNPN and SVGIG (reference sequence). V was trimmed by 2 bases and J by 6 bases, leaving 4 bases between them. The CDR3 sequence: CAWSSAGELFF. The CDR3 DNA sequence: TGTGCCTGGAGTTCGGCCGGGGAGCTGTTTTTT.

V gene TRBV6-1 combines with J gene TRBJ1-2; D gene ambiguous. The CDR3 runs to 13 residues. Germline values: CDR1 MNHNS, CDR2 SASEGT. The V end was cut by 5 bases, the J end by 1 base, with 8 bases between. CDR3 nucleotides: TGTGCCAGCAGTCCGAAAAGTAACTATGGCTACACCTTC. Translated, it gives CASSPKSNYGYTF.

This clone appeared once. The chain employs TRBV5-1 and TRBJ1-1, with D tentatively TRBD1 (6 bases). Trimming removed 4 bases from V and 1 base from J, with 11 bases in between. Germline loops: CDR1 SGHRS, CDR2 YFSETQ. This CDR3 has 14 residues. The CDR3 nucleotides are TGCGCCAGCAGCATTAGACAGGCGAACACTGAAGCTTTCTTT. This sequence encodes CASSIRQANTEAFF. The full variable domain, its missing parts supplied by reference TRBV5-1 and TRBJ1-1, is KAGVTQTPRYLIKTRGQQVTLSCSPISGHRSVSWYQQTPGQGLQFLFEYFSETQRNKGNFPGRFSGRQFSNSRSEMNVSTLELGDSALYLCASSIRQANTEAFFGQGTRLTVV.

The chain has TRBV6-5 and TRBJ2-3; 7 nucleotides match TRBD2. Germline V CDR1 and CDR2: MNHEY, SVGAGI. CDR3 length: 15 amino acids. The junction had 10 bases not matched to a gene; V was cut back by 8 bases and J by 2 bases. The CDR3: CASGRKAGNTDTQYF. CDR3 bases: TGTGCCAGCGGCCGAAAAGCGGGAAACACAGATACGCAGTATTTT.

The chain links TRBV7-3 to TRBJ2-1, with TRBD2 identical over 9 bases. Losses at the gene ends were 2 bases for V and 4 bases for J; bases not matched to a gene: 6. Germline V gene lookup returns CDR1 SGHTA and CDR2 FQGTGA. This CDR3 has 16 residues. The CDR3 protein is CASSLGGRVRYNEQFF. CDR3 nucleotides: TGTGCCAGCAGCTTAGGCGGGAGGGTAAGGTACAATGAGCAGTTCTTC.

This clone has more than one count but fewer than ten. The chain carries TRBV11-2 and TRBJ1-3, with D perhaps matching TRBD1 (5 bases). CDR3 length equals 17 residues. Germline assignment: CDR1 SGHAT and CDR2 FQNNGV. V lost 1 base and J 3 bases, leaving 16 bases between the germline ends. This chain's CDR3 is CASSLGMGPSRGNTIYF. The CDR3 region has the DNA TGTGCCAGCAGCTTAGGGATGGGACCCTCCCGTGGAAACACCATATATTTT.

This clone is medium-sized. The chain employs TRBV18 and TRBJ2-7, with a weak D call TRBD2 (6 bases). V was shortened by 2 bases and J by 0 bases, with 23 bases between the two germline ends. Germline values: CDR1 KGHSH, CDR2 LQKENI. The CDR3 has 19 amino acids. DNA of the CDR3: TGTGCCAGCTCACCAGGGGGTAGCGGAGGCCCGATCCTCTCCTACGAGCAGTACTTC. Protein: CASSPGGSGGPILSYEQYF.

The rearrangement joins TRBV6-6 to TRBJ1-2, with 9 nucleotides matching TRBD1. This CDR3 has 12 residues. V was pared by 10 bases and J by 4 bases, with 4 bases of the junction left unmatched. The germline gives CDR1 MNHNY, CDR2 SVGAGI (reference sequence). In DNA form, the CDR3 reads TGTGCCAACGGGGGACAGGGCTATGGCTACACCTTC. Encoded protein: CANGGQGYGYTF.

The CDR3 region is CASSYLVPGRGTDTQYF. In DNA form, the CDR3 reads TGCGCCAGCAGCTACCTTGTTCCAGGGAGAGGGACAGATACGCAGTATTTT. The genes are TRBV5-1 and TRBJ2-3, with D perhaps given as TRBD1 or TRBD2 (5 bases each). V was shortened by 3 bases and J by 3 bases, with 20 bases between the two germline ends. In germline, CDR1 is SGHRS, CDR2 YFSETQ. This CDR3 spans 17 amino acids. Combining the CDR3 with reference TRBV5-1 and TRBJ2-3 gives the whole variable domain KAGVTQTPRYLIKTRGQQVTLSCSPISGHRSVSWYQQTPGQGLQFLFEYFSETQRNKGNFPGRFSGRQFSNSRSEMNVSTLELGDSALYLCASSYLVPGRGTDTQYFGPGTRLTVL.

The V call is TRBV5-4, the J call TRBJ2-3; 8 nucleotides align to TRBD2. The CDR3 has 15 residues. V was pared by 4 bases and J by 2 bases, with 6 bases of the junction left unmatched. CDR1 is SGHNT and CDR2 is YYREEE in the germline V gene (reference sequence). DNA of the CDR3: TGTGCCAGCAGCCCCCGGACTAGCCCCACAGATACGCAGTATTTT. Translating it yields CASSPRTSPTDTQYF. Combining the CDR3 with reference TRBV5-4 and TRBJ2-3 gives the whole variable domain ETGVTQSPTHLIKTRGQQVTLRCSSQSGHNTVSWYQQALGQGPQFIFQYYREEENGRGNFPPRFSGLQFPNYSSELNVNALELDDSALYLCASSPRTSPTDTQYFGPGTRLTVL.

The chain employs TRBV7-3 and TRBJ2-1, with a tentative D call TRBD2 (5 bases). The germline gives CDR1 SGHTA, CDR2 FQGTGA. This CDR3 is built from 18 residues. Trimming removed 1 base at V and 1 base at J, with 17 bases between. This CDR3 is CASSLIGVAGSSYNEQFF. The CDR3 DNA is TGTGCCAGCAGCTTAATTGGGGTGGCGGGCAGTTCCTACAATGAGCAGTTCTTC.